Below are 23 T cell receptor beta chains sequenced from a single sample in a study of technical replicates of blood from a handful of donors. Data came from immunoSEQ multiplex PCR; TCRdb stores just in-frame clones and leaves some out. The sample lists 55,000 to 80,000 clones, roughly 98% occurring once. The sequencing sample was made of T cells isolated from PBMCs. These receptors were obtained from a human donor in good health.

V is TRBV2 and J is TRBJ2-5; 9 bases fit TRBD2. Germline loops: CDR1 SNHLY, CDR2 FYNNEI. The trim removed 5 bases at V and 5 bases at J, leaving 9 bases unmatched. The CDR3 has 15 residues. CDR3 amino acids: CASSSGGQLWETQYF. The CDR3 bases are TGTGCCAGCAGTAGCGGGGGGCAATTATGGGAGACCCAGTACTTC.

The chain combines TRBV9 with TRBJ2-5, with TRBD2 identical over 13 bases. This CDR3 spans 20 amino acids. The germline CDR1 and CDR2 sequences are SGDLS and YYNGEE. V dropped 3 bases and J dropped 1; count of bases not matched to a gene: 15. The CDR3 DNA reads TGTGCCAGCAGCGCTTTGTCTACCCGACTAGCGGGGGGTCCCCAAGAGACCCAGTACTTC. This translates into CASSALSTRLAGGPQETQYF.

This chain connects TRBV7-9 to TRBJ1-1; D gene ambiguous. This CDR3 has 13 amino acids. Germline V lookup: CDR1 SEHNR, CDR2 FQNEAQ (reference sequence). V lost 4 bases and J 7 bases, leaving 13 bases between the germline ends. CDR3 nucleotides: TGTGCCAGCAGCTATGACGGGATAGGTGAAGCTTTCTTT. Protein sequence: CASSYDGIGEAFF.

The chain uses TRBV9 and TRBJ1-5; D is uncertain. Germline V lookup: CDR1 SGDLS, CDR2 YYNGEE. The CDR3 runs to 14 residues. Trimming took off 3 bases at V and 2 bases at J, with 9 bases between the two ends. This chain's CDR3 is CASSAEEGNQPQHF. DNA of the CDR3: TGTGCCAGCAGCGCCGAGGAGGGCAATCAGCCCCAGCATTTT. Full variable domain (outside the CDR3, taken from reference TRBV9 and TRBJ1-5): DSGVTQTPKHLITATGQRVTLRCSPRSGDLSVYWYQQSLDQGLQFLIQYYNGEERAKGNILERFSAQQFPDLHSELNLSSLELGDSALYFCASSAEEGNQPQHFGDGTRLSIL.

V is TRBV4-1 and J is TRBJ2-7, with TRBD1 matching 8 bases. V trimming: 4 bases; J trimming: 1 base; junction bases outside the gene matches: 9. The V gene's germline CDR1 is MGHRA and CDR2 YSYEKL. This CDR3 spans 16 amino acids. The CDR3 sequence is CASSPSPGGLSYEQYF. CDR3 sequence (DNA): TGCGCCAGCAGCCCGTCCCCAGGGGGCCTTTCCTACGAGCAGTACTTC.

The V and J genes are TRBV19 and TRBJ2-7, with a weak D call TRBD1 (6 bases). CDR1 LNHDA and CDR2 SQIVND come from the germline V gene (reference sequence). This CDR3 is 15 amino acids long. V was trimmed by 5 bases and J by 6 bases, leaving 20 bases between them. Written as DNA, the CDR3 is TGTGCCAGTAGTGTAACAGGGAGCCCCGGACGCGAGCAGTACTTC. Encoded protein: CASSVTGSPGREQYF.

V is TRBV7-3 and J is TRBJ1-1; 9 bases are shared with TRBD1. This CDR3 contains 14 residues. Trimming cost V 5 bases and J 4 bases; bases outside gene matches: 5. Germline-derived CDR1 and CDR2 are SGHTA and FQGTGA. CDR3 loop: CASSAGQGPTEAFF. For the CDR3, the DNA is TGTGCCAGCAGCGCAGGACAGGGGCCCACTGAAGCTTTCTTT. The full variable domain, with the rest looked up from reference TRBV7-3 and TRBJ1-1, is GAGVSQTPSNKVTEKGKYVELRCDPISGHTALYWYRQSLGQGPEFLIYFQGTGAADDSGLPNDRFFAVRPEGSVSTLKIQRTERGDSAVYLCASSAGQGPTEAFFGQGTRLTVV.

This chain joins TRBV6-5 and TRBJ1-4, with D uncertain. CDR1 and CDR2 (germline): MNHEY, SVGAGI. CDR3 length: 12 amino acids. V was clipped by 8 bases and J by 6 bases, with 10 bases between them. CDR3 amino acids: CASLGSDEKLFF. The CDR3 bases are TGTGCCAGCCTGGGGAGTGATGAAAAACTGTTTTTT.

The V gene is TRBV7-6, the J gene TRBJ2-3; 7 bases align to TRBD1. From germline, CDR1 is SGHVS and CDR2 FNYEAQ. V was clipped by 4 bases and J by 4 bases; unmatched bases: 5. The CDR3 length is 14 residues. CDR3 sequence reads: CASSSGQAADTQYF. In DNA, the CDR3 is TGTGCCAGCAGCTCAGGACAGGCAGCAGATACGCAGTATTTT.

The sample holds one count of this clone. The chain joins TRBV15 to TRBJ1-4; D is possibly TRBD1 (5 bases). This CDR3 region has 13 residues. V was clipped by 1 base and J by 7 bases, with 7 bases between them. Germline CDR1 LNHNV, CDR2 YYDKDF (reference sequence). The DNA of the CDR3 is TGTGCCACCAGCAGAGTCGACAGTGAAAAACTGTTTTTT. Translation gives CATSRVDSEKLFF.

This sequence joins TRBV5-4 and TRBJ2-5; D perhaps matches TRBD1 (5 bases). V was clipped by 0 bases and J by 5 bases, with 14 bases between them. The CDR3 length is 15 residues. Germline assignment: CDR1 SGHNT and CDR2 YYREEE (reference sequence). The CDR3 spells CASSLAAGLVETQYF. The CDR3, as DNA: TGTGCCAGCAGCTTGGCCGCAGGGTTAGTGGAGACCCAGTACTTC.

This clone was seen a single time. The chain couples TRBV7-9 to TRBJ1-4; D remains unclear. V was cut by 1 base and J by 5 bases, with 5 bases left in between. Germline lookup yields CDR1 SEHNR and CDR2 FQNEAQ (reference sequence). The CDR3 contains 13 residues. CDR3: CASSLGRNEKLFF. CDR3 nucleotide sequence: TGTGCCAGCAGCTTAGGTCGGAATGAAAAACTGTTTTTT.

This sequence joins TRBV11-2 and TRBJ2-2; 11 bases fit TRBD2. Germline lookup yields CDR1 SGHAT and CDR2 FQNNGV. V shed 5 bases and J 7 bases; nucleotides not matched to a gene: 9. This CDR3 is 16 amino acids long. CDR3 coding DNA: TGTGCCAGCAGCGTAGCGGGAGGGGGTTTCGGCGGGGAGCTGTTTTTT. Amino acids: CASSVAGGGFGGELFF.

This chain joins TRBV4-2 and TRBJ1-1; TRBD1 might be the D (6 bases). The CDR3 length is 16 residues. Germline V gene sequence: CDR1 LGHNA, CDR2 YNFKEQ. V shed 0 bases and J shed 7 bases, with 18 bases lying between them. The CDR3 here is CASSQDQGMAPVEAFF. The CDR3 nucleotides read TGTGCCAGCAGCCAAGACCAGGGGATGGCCCCCGTTGAAGCTTTCTTT.

This CDR3 is CASSLGTGSEQYF. CDR3 nucleotide sequence: TGTGCCAGCAGCTTAGGAACCGGGAGCGAGCAGTACTTC. The rearrangement uses TRBV11-2 and TRBJ2-7; possible D gene TRBD2, 6 bases. Germline V gene data show CDR1 as SGHAT and CDR2 as FQNNGV. The CDR3 loop spans 13 amino acids. With 1 base removed from V and 6 bases from J, the gap between germline ends came to 10 bases. The full variable domain, its missing parts supplied by reference TRBV11-2 and TRBJ2-7, is EAGVAQSPRYKIIEKRQSVAFWCNPISGHATLYWYQQILGQGPKLLIQFQNNGVVDDSQLPKDRFSAERLKGVDSTLKIQPAKLEDSAVYLCASSLGTGSEQYFGPGTRLTVT.

This chain connects TRBV4-1 to TRBJ1-1, with D hard to call. Deletions cut 7 bases from V and 1 base from J, with 28 bases between. Germline CDR1 MGHRA, CDR2 YSYEKL. There are 19 residues in the CDR3. The CDR3 DNA sequence: TGCGCCAGCATTTCTTCCGGAACCCCAAAGAATGGAGGGAACACTGAAGCTTTCTTT. Amino acid sequence: CASISSGTPKNGGNTEAFF.

The chain recombines TRBV4-1 with TRBJ2-4; maybe TRBD1 (6 bases). Germline V gives CDR1 MGHRA, CDR2 YSYEKL. V was trimmed by 1 base and J by 7 bases, leaving 14 bases between them. The CDR3 sequence is 15 residues long. The CDR3 protein is CASSQVGTFENIQYF. Written as DNA, the CDR3 is TGCGCCAGCAGCCAAGTGGGGACATTTGAGAACATTCAGTACTTC.

CDR3 coding DNA: TGTGCCAGCAGTTTAGCGGGAGCTGGCACCGGGGAGCTGTTTTTT. The encoded protein is CASSLAGAGTGELFF. The chain carries TRBV28 and TRBJ2-2; 7 bases are a match to TRBD2. Germline trimming cut 2 bases from V and 4 bases from J; bases unmatched to any gene: 4. The CDR3 totals 15 residues. In germline, CDR1 is MDHEN, CDR2 SYDVKM.

V usage is TRBV7-9 and J usage is TRBJ1-2, with 7 bases matching TRBD1. V shed 3 bases and J 6 bases; nucleotides not matched to a gene: 10. This CDR3 is built from 15 residues. Germline CDR1 and CDR2: SEHNR and FQNEAQ (reference sequence). The CDR3 protein is CASSFGQGVRDGYTF. CDR3 sequence (DNA): TGTGCCAGCAGCTTCGGGCAGGGGGTGCGAGATGGCTACACCTTC.

This CDR3 is CASSSWDRADTQYF. CDR3 DNA: TGTGCCAGCAGCTCCTGGGACAGGGCAGATACGCAGTATTTT. The chain is built from TRBV11-3 and TRBJ2-3; 9 nucleotides line up with TRBD1. The CDR3 loop spans 14 amino acids. From germline, CDR1 is SGHNT and CDR2 YENEEA. V was pared by 4 bases and J by 4 bases, with 3 bases of the junction left unmatched.

The chain joins TRBV5-5 to TRBJ2-3; TRBD1 might be the D (6 bases). CDR1 SGHKS and CDR2 YYEKEE come from the germline V gene (reference sequence). This CDR3 spans 19 amino acids. V shed 4 bases and J shed 0 bases, with 24 bases lying between them. Here the CDR3 reads CASSTHSGVNSASTDTQYF. The CDR3 DNA reads TGTGCCAGCAGCACACATTCAGGGGTAAACAGTGCTAGCACAGATACGCAGTATTTT.

The V call is TRBV13, the J call TRBJ1-1; TRBD1 aligns across 8 bases. Germline V gene lookup returns CDR1 PRHDT and CDR2 FYEKMQ (reference sequence). After removal of 5 bases from V and 11 bases from J, the junction contained 10 bases not matched to a gene. The CDR3 spans 13 residues. CDR3 bases: TGTGCCAGCAGCCAAGACAGGGGCTTTGGCGCTTTCTTT. Amino acids: CASSQDRGFGAFF.

The chain combines TRBV6-5 with TRBJ2-7; D is unclear. Between the trimmed V and J ends, which lost 6 bases and 7 bases, there was a span of 10 bases. The germline V gene has CDR1 MNHEY and CDR2 SVGAGI. The CDR3 extends over 11 amino acids. The chain's CDR3 is CASRALGEQYF. The CDR3, as DNA: TGTGCCAGCAGGGCCCTCGGGGAGCAGTACTTC.